The entry that follows covers one T cell receptor (beta chain) sequence. The CDR3 spans 13 residues. The V gene lost 2 bases and the J gene lost 2 bases, with 10 bases spanning the gap. Per the germline V gene, CDR1 is GTSNPN and CDR2 is SVGIG (reference sequence). The data were taken from a study of blood T cell repertoires in COVID-19. Looking at the study overall: Samples taken during acute and convalescent COVID-19 were collected in the United States, Italy and Spain. PBMCs, B-cell-depleted T cells, or T cells were the source of the cDNA or gDNA that made up the material.

Data came from immunoSEQ multiplex PCR; TCRdb stores just in-frame clones and leaves some out. The sample lists roughly 200,000 clones, 70% to 90% seen once, with more than 2.5% in the top ten. Sequencing was carried out using peripheral blood. The TCR sequence derives from a man aged 55 to 69 with acute or convalescent COVID-19. V is TRBV30 and J is TRBJ2-7; D is unresolved. The CDR3 sequence is CAWSLTYPYEQYF. The CDR3 nucleotides are TGTGCCTGGAGTCTGACATACCCCTACGAGCAGTACTTC.